This T cell receptor (beta chain) was recovered during a study of metastatic and nonmetastatic thyroid tumors. General study findings and limits: It was reported that TCR beta diversity was significantly higher in malignant thyroid tumors than benign nodules, in blood and tumor.

There are 14 residues in the CDR3. CDR1 SGHRS and CDR2 YFSETQ come from the germline V gene. Trimming pared 4 bases from V and 2 bases from J, leaving 10 bases between. Details on this clone: Its target is unknown.

How the authors handled the data: A papillary thyroid cancer distant-metastasis classifier was built from CDR3 differences across clinicopathological groups. TCRdb redid the clone calls on the PCR reads using MiXCR. The V and J calls and clone size are TCRdb's, not the authors'. Among about 21,000 clones listed, around 18% were seen once. Thyroid surgery took place with no prior treatment in any patient. The chain couples TRBV5-1 to TRBJ1-3, with D perhaps matching TRBD1 (5 bases). The sample was blood. This sequence originates from a male donor with papillary thyroid cancer or a benign thyroid nodule (not recorded which). Some clones in this sample may be carry-over from other donors' samples. In nucleotides, the CDR3 is TGCGCCAGCAGCGGGATGGGGGCTGGAAACACCATATATTTT. Protein sequence: CASSGMGAGNTIYF.